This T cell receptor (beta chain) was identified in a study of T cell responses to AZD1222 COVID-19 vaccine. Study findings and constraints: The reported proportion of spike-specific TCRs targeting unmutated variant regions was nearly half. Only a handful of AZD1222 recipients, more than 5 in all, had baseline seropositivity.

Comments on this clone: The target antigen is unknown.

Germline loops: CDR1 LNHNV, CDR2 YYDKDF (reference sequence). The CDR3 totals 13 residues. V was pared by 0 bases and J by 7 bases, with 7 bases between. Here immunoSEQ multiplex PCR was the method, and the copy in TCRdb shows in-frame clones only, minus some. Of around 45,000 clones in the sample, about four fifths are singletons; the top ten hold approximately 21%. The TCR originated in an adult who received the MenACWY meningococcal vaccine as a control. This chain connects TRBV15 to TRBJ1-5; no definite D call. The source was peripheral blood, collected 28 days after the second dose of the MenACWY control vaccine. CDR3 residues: CATSRDLSQPQHF. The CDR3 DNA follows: TGTGCCACCAGCAGAGATTTAAGCCAGCCCCAGCATTTT.